A single sample is the source of the 3 T cell receptor beta chains below, sequenced in a study of blood T cell repertoires in COVID-19. Sequenced by immunoSEQ multiplex PCR; TCRdb stores in-frame clones only, minus some. The sample includes 110,000 to 150,000 clones, over 75% seen only once; the top ten take 35% to 55%. The sequenced sample consisted of peripheral blood. The receptors originated from a human donor in a cohort sampled during active COVID-19.

This rearrangement joins TRBV18 to TRBJ1-1; D is uncertain. The germline CDR1 and CDR2 sequences are KGHSH and LQKENI. There are 14 residues in the CDR3. Trimming took off 3 bases at V and 4 bases at J, with 12 bases between the two ends. The CDR3 is CASSPARVFTEAFF. CDR3 bases: TGTGCCAGCTCACCGGCGAGGGTGTTCACTGAAGCTTTCTTT.

The genes are TRBV25-1 and TRBJ1-1; D might be TRBD1 (5 bases). The CDR3 has 13 amino acids. Per germline, CDR1 MGHDK and CDR2 SYGVNS. The V end lost 6 bases, the J end lost 11 bases, and 19 bases lay between the germline ends. The CDR3 is CASSRGVSHTAFF. CDR3 nucleotides: TGTGCCAGCAGCCGGGGGGTAAGCCATACCGCTTTCTTT. The full variable domain, rest sourced from reference TRBV25-1 and TRBJ1-1, is EADIYQTPRYLVIGTGKKITLECSQTMGHDKMYWYQQDPGMELHLIHYSYGVNSTEKGDLSSESTVSRIRTEHFPLTLESARPSHTSQYLCASSRGVSHTAFFGQGTRLTVV.

This clone turned up a few times. Other DNA sequences in this specimen translate into the identical CDR3. The V and J genes are TRBV7-9 and TRBJ2-5; weak D call: TRBD1 (6 bases). Germline V CDR1 and CDR2: SEHNR, FQNEAQ (reference sequence). The CDR3 is 14 residues long. The V end was cut by 1 base, the J end by 2 bases, with 8 bases between. Here the CDR3 DNA reads TGTGCCAGCAGCTTAGGGACAGCTCAAGAGACCCAGTACTTC. It yields the protein CASSLGTAQETQYF. Together with reference TRBV7-9 and TRBJ2-5, the CDR3 gives the full variable domain: DTGVSQNPRHKITKRGQNVTFRCDPISEHNRLYWYRQTLGQGPEFLTYFQNEAQLEKSRLLSDRFSAERPKGSFSTLEIQRTEQGDSAMYLCASSLGTAQETQYFGPGTRLLVL.